A single TCR beta chain is shown here with its context. The target antigen is unknown. These data come from a study of cytomegalovirus exposure and HLA in healthy donors. Findings of the study overall: Among CMV-associated TCR beta chains, most appeared HLA-restricted in a later analysis. Confirmation was obtained in vitro that a few CMV-associated chains are specific for CMV antigens.

The V end was cut by 4 bases, the J end by 3 bases, with 16 bases between. The CDR3 runs to 15 residues. Germline-derived CDR1 and CDR2 are SEHNR and FQNEAQ (reference sequence). Vbeta (60) and Jbeta (13) primers were used in the PCR. Only in-frame clones appear in the TCRdb table, and some are missing; sequencing was by immunoSEQ multiplex PCR. The data show some 45,000 clones, with over 60% seen just once and less than 3.5% held by the top ten. The TCR sequence derives from a woman aged 25 to 39 in good health and CMV-seronegative. V and J are TRBV7-9 and TRBJ2-7, with a weak D call TRBD2 (5 bases). The material sequenced was PBMCs. CDR3: CASSSSETMLYEQYF. CDR3 DNA: TGTGCCAGCAGCTCCTCTGAGACTATGCTCTACGAGCAGTACTTC.